Presented here are 20 T cell receptor beta chains from one specimen sequenced in a study of radiation and T cells in renal cell carcinoma (dated by TCRdb to about 2020). Libraries were made using the immunoSEQ multiplex PCR assay. Held by TCRdb, this immuneACCESS table contains in-frame sequences only and omits some clones. Under half of the omission traces to an unresolved V gene where checked; the cause of the rest is unknown. The sample table records 130,000 to 150,000 clones; around 89% of these occur just once. In total, the top ten clones hold around 4.1% of the sample. This specimen's time point label, per the study, means: baseline pretreatment blood. The label giving this sample's treatment or condition can be read as: 15 Gy SBRT to primary tumor, nephrectomy 4 weeks later. Here the sequenced sample was blood, taken from a patient whose treatment included radiotherapy and nephrectomy. These receptors were collected from a woman between 65 and 79 years old with renal cell carcinoma.

The chain links TRBV19 to TRBJ2-3, with D uncertain. This CDR3 is 13 amino acids long. V shed 5 bases and J shed 0 bases, with 6 bases lying between them. Germline V gene sequence: CDR1 LNHDA, CDR2 SQIVND (reference sequence). CDR3 region: CASSWPSTDTQYF. The CDR3 bases are TGTGCCAGTAGTTGGCCCAGCACAGATACGCAGTATTTT.

Here the CDR3 reads CASSVAGTGTANYGYTF. The CDR3 DNA follows: TGTGCCAGCAGCGTAGCCGGGACAGGGACAGCTAACTATGGCTACACCTTC. This chain connects TRBV9 to TRBJ1-2; TRBD1 agrees at 9 bases. V shed 0 bases, J shed 0 bases, and the junction held 6 bases outside the gene matches. The length of the CDR3 is 17 residues. CDR1 and CDR2 (germline): SGDLS, YYNGEE. The variable domain in full, completed from reference TRBV9 and TRBJ1-2, reads DSGVTQTPKHLITATGQRVTLRCSPRSGDLSVYWYQQSLDQGLQFLIQYYNGEERAKGNILERFSAQQFPDLHSELNLSSLELGDSALYFCASSVAGTGTANYGYTFGSGTRLTVV.

The rearrangement links TRBV6-6 to TRBJ1-6; 7 nucleotides match TRBD1. In germline, CDR1 is MNHNY, CDR2 SVGAGI (reference sequence). The CDR3 totals 15 residues. Losses at the gene ends were 7 bases for V and 12 bases for J; bases not matched to a gene: 15. CDR3: CASTTPGQWRGPLHF. CDR3 in DNA: TGTGCCAGCACTACGCCGGGACAGTGGAGAGGACCCCTCCACTTT.

This clone was observed once. The rearrangement uses TRBV6-5 and TRBJ2-1, with D possibly TRBD1 on 6 matching bases. Trimming removed 5 bases from V and 4 bases from J, with 15 bases in between. The CDR3 contains 15 residues. The germline V gene has CDR1 MNHEY and CDR2 SVGAGI. The CDR3 loop is CASSPTGTNYNEQFF. CDR3 sequence (DNA): TGTGCCAGCAGTCCCACCGGGACAAATTACAATGAGCAGTTCTTC.

J is TRBJ1-2 and V is TRBV28; D is uncertain. The CDR3 extends over 14 amino acids. Per germline, CDR1 MDHEN and CDR2 SYDVKM. The V and J ends lost 9 bases and 4 bases respectively, with 18 bases between them. DNA for the CDR3: TGTGCCAGTTGGGCCCTTGGCAGTTTCTATGGCTACACCTTC. It specifies CASWALGSFYGYTF.

The chain has TRBV5-1 and TRBJ2-3; TRBD2 is a possible D gene (6 bases). Trimming left V 2 bases short and J 2 bases short, with 12 bases between. The CDR3 contains 15 residues. The germline CDR1 and CDR2 sequences are SGHRS and YFSETQ. The CDR3 DNA is TGCGCCAGCAGCTTCGGGGGAGGATACACAGATACGCAGTATTTT. As protein: CASSFGGGYTDTQYF.

V is TRBV4-2 and J is TRBJ2-3, with TRBD2 identical over 11 bases. V lost 0 bases, J lost 2 bases, and 7 bases stayed unmatched. CDR3 size: 18 residues. Germline lookup yields CDR1 LGHNA and CDR2 YNFKEQ. This chain's CDR3 is CASSQDWRTSGHTDTQYF. The CDR3 DNA sequence: TGTGCCAGCAGCCAAGATTGGCGGACTAGCGGGCACACAGATACGCAGTATTTT.

The CDR3 DNA is TGTGCCAGCAGCTTGGCCGGAGGAACCGGGGAGCTGTTTTTT. This codes for CASSLAGGTGELFF. This sequence joins TRBV5-6 and TRBJ2-2, with D possibly matching TRBD2 (5 bases). Trimming cost V 0 bases and J 5 bases, with 8 bases left between them. The CDR3 has 14 residues. CDR1 SGHDT and CDR2 YYEEEE come from the germline V gene.

The V call is TRBV2, the J call TRBJ1-6, with D possibly TRBD1 on 6 matching bases. V was pared by 2 bases and J by 9 bases, with 14 bases between. The germline V gene encodes CDR1 SNHLY and CDR2 FYNNEI. CDR3 size: 15 residues. DNA for the CDR3: TGTGCCAGCAGTGAATTGTCGGGAGGGGGTTCACCCCTCCACTTT. Translation: CASSELSGGGSPLHF.

The chain's CDR3 is CASSLSPTRVQETQYF. CDR3 DNA sequence: TGCGCCAGCAGCTTGAGCCCGACCAGGGTACAAGAGACCCAGTACTTC. This chain joins TRBV5-1 and TRBJ2-5; D might be TRBD1 (5 bases). Germline V lookup: CDR1 SGHRS, CDR2 YFSETQ. This CDR3 is built from 16 residues. Trimming took 1 base from V and 2 from J, leaving 15 bases between them.

This clone showed up just once. The junction departs from germline at one end; a sequencing error may be responsible. The CDR3 loop is CASSPSGANAEAFF. The DNA of the CDR3 is TGTGCCAGCAGTCCCAGCGGGGCGAACGCTGAAGCTTTCTTT. The rearrangement joins TRBV27 to TRBJ1-1, with TRBD1 as a possible D gene (5 bases). The CDR3 runs 14 residues. The germline V gene encodes CDR1 MNHEY and CDR2 SMNVEV (reference sequence).

The rearrangement uses TRBV7-6 and TRBJ2-3; 7 nucleotides match TRBD2. The CDR3 contains 16 residues. After removal of 1 base from V and 1 base from J, the junction contained 5 bases not matched to a gene. Per germline, CDR1 SGHVS and CDR2 FNYEAQ. The CDR3 protein is CASSLDGAGGTDTQYF. Written as DNA, the CDR3 is TGTGCCAGCAGCTTAGACGGGGCGGGGGGCACAGATACGCAGTATTTT.

DNA for the CDR3: TGTGCCAGCAGTTACCCAATAGCGGGGGGCACAGGAGATACGCAGTATTTT. It specifies CASSYPIAGGTGDTQYF. This sequence joins TRBV5-4 and TRBJ2-3; 10 nucleotides match TRBD2. The trim removed 5 bases at V and 5 bases at J, leaving 14 bases unmatched. This CDR3 is built from 17 residues. The germline gives CDR1 SGHNT, CDR2 YYREEE (reference sequence).

This clone was picked up one time. This rearrangement joins TRBV5-4 to TRBJ1-1; D uncertain. Trimming removed 0 bases from V and 5 bases from J, with 11 bases in between. This CDR3 contains 14 residues. Germline V gene lookup returns CDR1 SGHNT and CDR2 YYREEE (reference sequence). The DNA for the CDR3 is TGTGCCAGCAGCTTGGCCTCAGTGGGGACTGAAGCTTTCTTT. Amino acids: CASSLASVGTEAFF.

The chain joins TRBV9 to TRBJ2-2; D is unclear. V was trimmed by 0 bases and J by 1 base, leaving 7 bases between them. This CDR3 has 15 amino acids. Germline V lookup: CDR1 SGDLS, CDR2 YYNGEE. The CDR3 DNA follows: TGTGCCAGCAGCGTAGGGACGGAGAACACCGGGGAGCTGTTTTTT. Amino acids: CASSVGTENTGELFF.

V usage is TRBV7-8 and J usage is TRBJ1-3; D unclear. Between the trimmed V and J ends, which lost 5 bases and 0 bases, there was a span of 14 bases. The germline gives CDR1 SGHVS, CDR2 FQNEAQ. The CDR3 runs 16 residues. CDR3 bases: TGTGCCAGCAGCCCGTATAGCGGGGACTCTGGAAACACCATATATTTT. Its translation is CASSPYSGDSGNTIYF.

The chain joins TRBV5-4 to TRBJ1-5; possible D gene TRBD1, 5 bases. With 0 bases removed from V and 7 bases from J, the gap between germline ends came to 8 bases. This CDR3 has 13 residues. Per germline, CDR1 SGHNT and CDR2 YYREEE (reference sequence). In DNA form, the CDR3 reads TGTGCCAGCAGCTTGGGAAGGGGACAGCCCCAGCATTTT. It translates to CASSLGRGQPQHF. The entire variable domain, with the rest obtained from reference TRBV5-4 and TRBJ1-5, is as follows: ETGVTQSPTHLIKTRGQQVTLRCSSQSGHNTVSWYQQALGQGPQFIFQYYREEENGRGNFPPRFSGLQFPNYSSELNVNALELDDSALYLCASSLGRGQPQHFGDGTRLSIL.

This chain joins TRBV7-8 and TRBJ2-1; a weak D match, TRBD1 (5 bases). Trimming cost V 2 bases and J 0 bases, with 8 bases left between them. Germline CDR1 reads SGHVS; CDR2 reads FQNEAQ. The CDR3 length is 15 residues. The CDR3 reads CASSLRQGSYNEQFF. CDR3 nucleotide sequence: TGTGCCAGCAGCTTAAGGCAGGGCTCCTACAATGAGCAGTTCTTC.

The rearrangement joins TRBV5-4 to TRBJ1-1, with 7 bases aligning to TRBD1. CDR1 and CDR2 (germline): SGHNT, YYREEE (reference sequence). The CDR3 length is 14 residues. The ends lost 0 bases at V and 1 base at J; junction bases unmatched: 0. In DNA form, the CDR3 reads TGTGCCAGCAGCTTGGACAGGGGGAACACTGAAGCTTTCTTT. Protein: CASSLDRGNTEAFF.

The rearrangement joins TRBV6-1 to TRBJ1-3; 7 positions match TRBD1. The V gene's germline CDR1 is MNHNS and CDR2 SASEGT. The CDR3 sequence is 16 residues long. Trimming took 4 bases from V and 4 from J; bases not matched to a gene: 10. The CDR3 reads CASSGGGQASGNTIYF. The CDR3 region has the DNA TGTGCCAGCAGTGGTGGAGGACAGGCATCGGGAAACACCATATATTTT.